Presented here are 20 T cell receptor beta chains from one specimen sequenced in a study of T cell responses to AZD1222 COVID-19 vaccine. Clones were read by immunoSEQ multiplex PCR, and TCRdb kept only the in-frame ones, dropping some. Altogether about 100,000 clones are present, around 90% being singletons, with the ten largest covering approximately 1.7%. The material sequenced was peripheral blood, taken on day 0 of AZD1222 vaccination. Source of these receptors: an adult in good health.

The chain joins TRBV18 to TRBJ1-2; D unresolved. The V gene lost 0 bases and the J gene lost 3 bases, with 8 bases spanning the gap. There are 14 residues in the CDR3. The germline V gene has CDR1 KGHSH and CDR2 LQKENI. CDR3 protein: CASSPPKADYGYTF. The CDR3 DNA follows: TGTGCCAGCTCACCACCCAAAGCCGACTATGGCTACACCTTC.

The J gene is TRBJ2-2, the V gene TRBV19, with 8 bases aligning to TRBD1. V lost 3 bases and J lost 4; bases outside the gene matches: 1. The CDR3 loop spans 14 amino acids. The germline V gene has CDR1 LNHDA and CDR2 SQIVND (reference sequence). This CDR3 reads CASSIRGRTGELFF. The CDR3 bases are TGTGCCAGTAGTATCAGGGGGCGCACCGGGGAGCTGTTTTTT.

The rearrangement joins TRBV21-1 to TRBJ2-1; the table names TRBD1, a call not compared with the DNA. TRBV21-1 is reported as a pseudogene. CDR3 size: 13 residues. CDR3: CASSKVGVNEQFF. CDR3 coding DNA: TGTGCCAGCAGCAAAGTAGGGGTCAATGAGCAGTTCTTC.

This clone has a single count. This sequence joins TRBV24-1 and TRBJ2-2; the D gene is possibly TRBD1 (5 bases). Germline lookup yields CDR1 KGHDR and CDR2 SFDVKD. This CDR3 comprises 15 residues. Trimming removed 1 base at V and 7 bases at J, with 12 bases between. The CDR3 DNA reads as TGTGCCACCAGTGATTTAGGCAGGGAAGGCGGGGAGCTGTTTTTT. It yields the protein CATSDLGREGGELFF.

The CDR3 nucleotides are TGTGCCAGTAGGATACTAGCGGGAGATTACAATGAGCAGTTCTTC. This codes for CASRILAGDYNEQFF. The rearrangement links TRBV19 to TRBJ2-1; TRBD2 matches at 11 bases. CDR3 size: 15 residues. CDR1 and CDR2 (germline): LNHDA, SQIVND (reference sequence). With V trimmed by 6 bases and J by 4 bases, 5 bases remained unmatched.

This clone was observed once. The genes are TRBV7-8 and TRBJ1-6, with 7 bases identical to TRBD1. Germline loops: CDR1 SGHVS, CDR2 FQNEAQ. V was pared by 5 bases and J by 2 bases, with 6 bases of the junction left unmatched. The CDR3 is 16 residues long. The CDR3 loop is CASSLPTGTYNSPLHF. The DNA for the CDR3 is TGTGCCAGCAGCCTCCCGACAGGGACCTATAATTCACCCCTCCACTTT. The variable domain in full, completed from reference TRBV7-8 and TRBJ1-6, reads GAGVSQSPRYKVAKRGQDVALRCDPISGHVSLFWYQQALGQGPEFLTYFQNEAQLDKSGLPSDRFFAERPEGSVSTLKIQRTQQEDSAVYLCASSLPTGTYNSPLHFGNGTRLTVT.

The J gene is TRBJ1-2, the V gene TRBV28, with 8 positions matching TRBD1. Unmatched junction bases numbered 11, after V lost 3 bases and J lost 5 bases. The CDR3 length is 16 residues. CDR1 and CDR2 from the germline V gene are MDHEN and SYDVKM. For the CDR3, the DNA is TGTGCCAGCAGTTTTACGGGACAGGAGAAGGTTTATGGCTACACCTTC. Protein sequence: CASSFTGQEKVYGYTF.

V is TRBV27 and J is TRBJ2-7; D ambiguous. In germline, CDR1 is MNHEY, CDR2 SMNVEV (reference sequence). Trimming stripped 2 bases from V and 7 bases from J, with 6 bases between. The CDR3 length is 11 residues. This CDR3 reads CASSLGGEQYF. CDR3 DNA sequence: TGTGCCAGCAGTTTAGGTGGAGAGCAGTACTTC.

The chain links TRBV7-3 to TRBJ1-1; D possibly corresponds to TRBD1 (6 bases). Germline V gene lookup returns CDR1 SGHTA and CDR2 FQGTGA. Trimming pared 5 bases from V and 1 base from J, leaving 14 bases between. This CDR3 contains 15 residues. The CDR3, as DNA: TGTGCCAGCAGCCCCACGGGGGGCCCGAACACTGAAGCTTTCTTT. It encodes CASSPTGGPNTEAFF. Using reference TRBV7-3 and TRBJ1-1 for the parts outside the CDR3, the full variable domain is GAGVSQTPSNKVTEKGKYVELRCDPISGHTALYWYRQSLGQGPEFLIYFQGTGAADDSGLPNDRFFAVRPEGSVSTLKIQRTERGDSAVYLCASSPTGGPNTEAFFGQGTRLTVV.

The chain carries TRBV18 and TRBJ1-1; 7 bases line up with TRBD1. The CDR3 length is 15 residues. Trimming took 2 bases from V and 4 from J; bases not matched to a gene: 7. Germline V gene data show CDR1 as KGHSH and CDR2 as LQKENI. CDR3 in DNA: TGTGCCAGCTCACCATCCGAGACAGGGCTCACTGAAGCTTTCTTT. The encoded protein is CASSPSETGLTEAFF.

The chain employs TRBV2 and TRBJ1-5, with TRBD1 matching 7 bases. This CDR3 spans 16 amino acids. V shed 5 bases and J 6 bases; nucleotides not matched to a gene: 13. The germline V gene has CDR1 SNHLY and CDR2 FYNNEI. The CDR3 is CASSNTDREQGQPQHF. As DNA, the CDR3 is TGTGCCAGCAGTAATACCGACAGGGAACAAGGTCAGCCCCAGCATTTT.

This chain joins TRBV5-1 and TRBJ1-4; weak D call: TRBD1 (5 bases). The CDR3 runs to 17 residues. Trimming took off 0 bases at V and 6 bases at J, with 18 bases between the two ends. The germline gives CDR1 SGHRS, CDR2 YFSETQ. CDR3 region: CASSLVAGAGSDEKLFF. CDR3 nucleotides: TGCGCCAGCAGCTTGGTTGCCGGGGCGGGTTCGGATGAAAAACTGTTTTTT. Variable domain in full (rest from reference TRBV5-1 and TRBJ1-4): KAGVTQTPRYLIKTRGQQVTLSCSPISGHRSVSWYQQTPGQGLQFLFEYFSETQRNKGNFPGRFSGRQFSNSRSEMNVSTLELGDSALYLCASSLVAGAGSDEKLFFGSGTQLSVL.

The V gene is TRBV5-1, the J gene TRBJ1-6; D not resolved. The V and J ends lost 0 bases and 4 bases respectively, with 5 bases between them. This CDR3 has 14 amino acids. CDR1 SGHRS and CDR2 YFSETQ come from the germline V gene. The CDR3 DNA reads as TGCGCCAGCAGCTTGGACAGTTATAATTCACCCCTCCACTTT. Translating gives CASSLDSYNSPLHF.

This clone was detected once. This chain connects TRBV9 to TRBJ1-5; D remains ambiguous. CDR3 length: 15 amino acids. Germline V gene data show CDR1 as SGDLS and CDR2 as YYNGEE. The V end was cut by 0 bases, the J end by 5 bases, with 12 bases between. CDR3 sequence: CASSVGSWTDQPQHF. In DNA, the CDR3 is TGTGCCAGCAGCGTAGGGAGCTGGACCGATCAGCCCCAGCATTTT.

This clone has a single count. CDR3: CASSRLAGKQETQYF. CDR3 coding DNA: TGCGCCAGCAGCCGACTAGCGGGCAAACAAGAGACCCAGTACTTC. This chain connects TRBV5-1 to TRBJ2-5, with 10 bases matching TRBD2. Germline trimming cut 4 bases from V and 2 bases from J; bases unmatched to any gene: 5. Germline lookup yields CDR1 SGHRS and CDR2 YFSETQ. This CDR3 has 15 amino acids.

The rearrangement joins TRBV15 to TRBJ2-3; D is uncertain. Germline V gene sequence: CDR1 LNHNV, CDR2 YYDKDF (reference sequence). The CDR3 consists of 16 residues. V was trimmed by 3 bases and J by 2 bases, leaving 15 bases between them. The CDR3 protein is CATSRTLETYTDTQYF. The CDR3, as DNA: TGTGCCACCAGCAGGACCTTAGAGACTTACACAGATACGCAGTATTTT. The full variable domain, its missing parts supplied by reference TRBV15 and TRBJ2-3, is DAMVIQNPRYQVTQFGKPVTLSCSQTLNHNVMYWYQQKSSQAPKLLFHYYDKDFNNEADTPDNFQSRRPNTSFCFLDIRSPGLGDTAMYLCATSRTLETYTDTQYFGPGTRLTVL.

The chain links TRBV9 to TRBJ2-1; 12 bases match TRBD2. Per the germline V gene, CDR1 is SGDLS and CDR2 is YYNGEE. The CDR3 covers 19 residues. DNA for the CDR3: TGTGCAGACGTCGGGTGGACTAGCGGGAAAGGCGGGGGCTACAATGAGCAGTTCTTC. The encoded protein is CADVGWTSGKGGGYNEQFF.

The DNA for the CDR3 is TGTGCCAGCAGCTTAGTGGGGAGACTAGTAACAGATACGCAGTATTTT. It encodes CASSLVGRLVTDTQYF. V is TRBV11-2 and J is TRBJ2-3; a weak D match, TRBD2 (6 bases). Trimming took 1 base from V and 3 from J, leaving 14 bases between them. This CDR3 comprises 16 residues. Looked up from germline, CDR1 is SGHAT and CDR2 is FQNNGV.

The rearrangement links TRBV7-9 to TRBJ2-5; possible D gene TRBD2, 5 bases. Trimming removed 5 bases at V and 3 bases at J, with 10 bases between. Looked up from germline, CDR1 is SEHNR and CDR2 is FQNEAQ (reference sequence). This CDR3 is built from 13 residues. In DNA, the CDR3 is TGTGCCAGCAGCCTCCCCGGGGAAGAGACCCAGTACTTC. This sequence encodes CASSLPGEETQYF.

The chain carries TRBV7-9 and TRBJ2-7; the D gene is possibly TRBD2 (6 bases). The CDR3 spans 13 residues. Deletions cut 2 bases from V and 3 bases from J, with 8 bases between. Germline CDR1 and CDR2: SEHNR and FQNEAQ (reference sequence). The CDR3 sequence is CASSLTRDYEQYF. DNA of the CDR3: TGTGCCAGCAGCTTAACGCGGGACTACGAGCAGTACTTC. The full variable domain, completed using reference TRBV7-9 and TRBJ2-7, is DTGVSQNPRHKITKRGQNVTFRCDPISEHNRLYWYRQTLGQGPEFLTYFQNEAQLEKSRLLSDRFSAERPKGSFSTLEIQRTEQGDSAMYLCASSLTRDYEQYFGPGTRLTVT.